These 8 T cell receptor beta chains originate from one sample sequenced in a study of OX40 agonist ivuxolimab in advanced cancers. Sequencing used immunoSEQ multiplex PCR; TCRdb keeps in-frame clones, though not all of them. Among roughly 40,000 clones listed, approximately 85% were seen once. This specimen consisted of CD4+ or CD8+ T cells sorted from blood, obtained in a trial of the OX40 agonist ivuxolimab. Receptors were obtained from an adult with an advanced solid tumor such as melanoma, head and neck, liver or kidney cancer.

The count of this clone is one. The chain is built from TRBV14 and TRBJ1-1; TRBD1 is a possible D gene (5 bases). Germline V CDR1 and CDR2: SGHDN, FVKESK. Trimming left V 0 bases short and J 5 bases short, with 10 bases between. CDR3 length equals 14 residues. This chain's CDR3 is CASSQEYRGTEAFF. CDR3 coding DNA: TGTGCCAGCAGCCAAGAGTATAGGGGTACTGAAGCTTTCTTT.

The chain joins TRBV27 to TRBJ1-4; weak D call: TRBD1 (5 bases). Germline CDR1 reads MNHEY; CDR2 reads SMNVEV (reference sequence). The length of the CDR3 is 16 residues. V lost 2 bases to trimming and J lost 7 bases, with 17 bases between them. The CDR3 DNA reads TGTGCCAGCAGTTTACCCCGGGGGGGAGAGGGTGAAAAACTGTTTTTT. Protein: CASSLPRGGEGEKLFF.

V gene TRBV9 combines with J gene TRBJ1-2; D ambiguous. This CDR3 spans 14 amino acids. Germline CDR1 reads SGDLS; CDR2 reads YYNGEE. Between the trimmed V and J ends, which lost 0 bases and 3 bases, there was a span of 9 bases. CDR3 in DNA: TGTGCCAGCAGCGTAGTGGAGGGAGACTATGGCTACACCTTC. Translated, it gives CASSVVEGDYGYTF.

The CDR3 region is CASSSGVTEAFF. The CDR3 bases are TGTGCCAGCAGCTCGGGGGTCACTGAAGCTTTCTTT. V is TRBV7-9 and J is TRBJ1-1; D is perhaps TRBD1 (5 bases). V was cut by 4 bases and J by 4 bases, with 7 bases left in between. The CDR3 covers 12 residues. The germline V gene encodes CDR1 SEHNR and CDR2 FQNEAQ (reference sequence).

This chain connects TRBV6-5 to TRBJ2-2, with 9 bases that match TRBD1. This CDR3 has 14 amino acids. From germline, CDR1 is MNHEY and CDR2 SVGAGI. The ends lost 5 bases at V and 6 bases at J; junction bases unmatched: 4. CDR3 amino acids: CASSGTGNAGELFF. The CDR3 DNA sequence: TGTGCCAGCAGTGGGACAGGGAATGCCGGGGAGCTGTTTTTT.

J is TRBJ1-1 and V is TRBV19; unclear D gene. Germline V gene lookup returns CDR1 LNHDA and CDR2 SQIVND (reference sequence). The CDR3 is 12 residues long. Trimming removed 3 bases from V and 5 bases from J, with 7 bases in between. CDR3 sequence reads: CASSMGGTEAFF. The CDR3 DNA sequence: TGTGCCAGTAGTATGGGAGGTACTGAAGCTTTCTTT. Full variable domain (outside the CDR3, taken from reference TRBV19 and TRBJ1-1): DGGITQSPKYLFRKEGQNVTLSCEQNLNHDAMYWYRQDPGQGLRLIYYSQIVNDFQKGDIAEGYSVSREKKESFPLTVTSAQKNPTAFYLCASSMGGTEAFFGQGTRLTVV.

This chain uses TRBV7-2 with TRBJ2-7; 11 bases are shared with TRBD1. With 4 bases clipped from V and 3 bases from J, the junction kept 5 bases outside the gene matches. The CDR3 runs 15 residues. Germline V CDR1 and CDR2: SGHTA, FQGNSA. CDR3 sequence (DNA): TGTGCCAGCAGCTGGGGGACAGGGGGAATCTACGAGCAGTACTTC. This encodes CASSWGTGGIYEQYF.

The V gene is TRBV29-1, the J gene TRBJ1-1; D not resolved. Germline V lookup: CDR1 SQVTM, CDR2 ANQGSEA. With 6 bases removed from V and 0 bases from J, the gap between germline ends came to 11 bases. The CDR3 is 13 amino acids. The CDR3 bases are TGCAGCGTCCAGTCGGGGTTGAACACTGAAGCTTTCTTT. Encoded protein: CSVQSGLNTEAFF. Using reference TRBV29-1 and TRBJ1-1 for the parts outside the CDR3, the full variable domain is SAVISQKPSRDICQRGTSLTIQCQVDSQVTMMFWYRQQPGQSLTLIATANQGSEATYESGFVIDKFPISRPNLTFSTLTVSNMSPEDSSIYLCSVQSGLNTEAFFGQGTRLTVV.